The clone carrying this T cell receptor (beta chain) was counted at least ten times. Antigen specificity is unknown. The CDR3 runs to 12 residues. Germline values: CDR1 ENHRY, CDR2 SYGVKD. Trimming pared 6 bases from V and 2 bases from J, leaving 4 bases between. The data were obtained in a study of T-cell reconstitution after alpha-beta-depleted transplantation in children. Study-wide results and caveats: After transplant, high TCRbeta diversity at day 60 in some patients arose from surviving recipient T cells and thymic progenitors. Reports say that about two months after transplant, the alpha-beta T cells came out of several hundred graft clones that had expanded. Newly generated T cells supplied most T-cell counts and diversity one year post-transplant.

Unique molecular identifiers were used to barcode this TCRbeta library. MiXCR, run by TCRdb on the PCR reads, gives a single entry per CDR3 protein. The table has about 150,000 distinct CDR3 sequences, roughly 8.8% seen once; the top ten hold about a sixth. Sample: PBMCs, mostly from graft donor cells, taken 180 days after TCRalphabeta/CD19-depleted stem cell transplant. The origin of this receptor is a female patient aged 2-9 years who had a stem cell transplant for congenital amegakaryocytic thrombocytopenia, so the T cells may come from the graft donor. The rearrangement joins TRBV10-3 to TRBJ2-2; D gene ambiguous. Here the CDR3 reads CAIRGNTGELFF. The CDR3 DNA is TGTGCCATCAGGGGAAACACCGGGGAGCTGTTTTTT.